These 24 T cell receptor beta chains share one sample of origin, sequenced in a study of cytomegalovirus exposure and HLA in healthy donors. With 60 Vbeta and 13 Jbeta primers, the PCR was carried out. Some clones are missing from TCRdb's copy, which holds only in-frame ones; the method was immunoSEQ multiplex PCR. Of more than 100,000 clones listed, 80% were seen once; the top ten hold approximately 0.22%. Sequenced material: PBMCs. All receptors come from a man aged 50 to 60 in good health and CMV-seronegative.

The V and J genes are TRBV9 and TRBJ1-1, with D hard to call. The V and J ends lost 2 bases and 4 bases respectively, with 12 bases between them. Looked up from germline, CDR1 is SGDLS and CDR2 is YYNGEE. This CDR3 has 14 residues. CDR3 protein: CASSVFPGGTEAFF. As DNA, the CDR3 is TGTGCCAGCAGCGTTTTTCCCGGAGGCACTGAAGCTTTCTTT.

The J gene is TRBJ1-2, the V gene TRBV6-1; a possible D gene is TRBD1 (5 bases). Germline V gives CDR1 MNHNS, CDR2 SASEGT. This CDR3 comprises 13 residues. The V gene lost 4 bases and the J gene lost 8 bases, with 14 bases spanning the gap. CDR3 nucleotides: TGTGCCAGCAGTGGCCAACAGGTCGGAGGCTACACCTTC. Amino acids: CASSGQQVGGYTF.

The chain carries TRBV7-2 and TRBJ1-5; D is unresolved. The germline V gene encodes CDR1 SGHTA and CDR2 FQGNSA. The CDR3 covers 14 residues. Trimming stripped 4 bases from V and 4 bases from J, with 11 bases between. CDR3 sequence (DNA): TGTGCCAGCAGCTCCAACCTAGCGAATCAGCCCCAGCATTTT. It codes for CASSSNLANQPQHF.

J is TRBJ2-3 and V is TRBV6-5; a possible D gene is TRBD2 (6 bases). Germline V gene lookup returns CDR1 MNHEY and CDR2 SVGAGI. V lost 2 bases and J lost 0, with 9 bases in between. CDR3 length: 15 amino acids. The CDR3 sequence is CASSYRGSSTDTQYF. The CDR3 DNA reads as TGTGCCAGCAGTTACCGGGGGAGTAGCACAGATACGCAGTATTTT.

The chain uses TRBV28 and TRBJ2-7, with D possibly matching TRBD2 (6 bases). V was trimmed by 4 bases and J by 3 bases, leaving 16 bases between them. The CDR3 is 15 amino acids. Germline V gene data show CDR1 as MDHEN and CDR2 as SYDVKM. CDR3 in DNA: TGTGCCAGCAGTTGGGGCGGTGGGAGGTACTACGAGCAGTACTTC. Its protein is CASSWGGGRYYEQYF.

The chain combines TRBV7-2 with TRBJ2-2; D call uncertain. This CDR3 comprises 13 residues. Germline V gene sequence: CDR1 SGHTA, CDR2 FQGNSA. V was clipped by 2 bases and J by 6 bases, with 7 bases between them. CDR3 protein: CASSLSPSGELFF. In DNA, the CDR3 is TGTGCCAGCAGCTTATCCCCCTCCGGGGAGCTGTTTTTT.

This clone was detected only once. This rearrangement joins TRBV7-2 to TRBJ2-2, with D perhaps TRBD1 (6 bases). Germline V gives CDR1 SGHTA, CDR2 FQGNSA. The CDR3 has 16 residues. V was pared by 1 base and J by 0 bases, with 9 bases between. CDR3 nucleotides: TGTGCCAGCAGCTTAGAAGGGGGATCGAACACCGGGGAGCTGTTTTTT. It yields the protein CASSLEGGSNTGELFF.

The chain joins TRBV5-1 to TRBJ2-7, with 11 bases aligning to TRBD1. V was pared by 0 bases and J by 3 bases, with 2 bases of the junction left unmatched. Germline lookup yields CDR1 SGHRS and CDR2 YFSETQ. The CDR3 sequence is 15 residues long. Here the CDR3 reads CASSLAGTGGYEQYF. The CDR3 nucleotides are TGCGCCAGCAGCTTGGCCGGGACAGGGGGCTACGAGCAGTACTTC.

Of note for this clone: This CDR3 is also generated by other DNA sequences in the sample. The V call is TRBV7-9, the J call TRBJ1-5; D may be TRBD1 (6 bases). Germline CDR1 and CDR2: SEHNR and FQNEAQ (reference sequence). The ends were cut back, 1 base at V and 2 bases at J, with 6 bases in the middle. The CDR3 is made up of 14 amino acids. CDR3 protein: CASSLEGGNQPQHF. As DNA, the CDR3 is TGTGCCAGCAGCTTAGAGGGGGGCAATCAGCCCCAGCATTTT.

This chain links TRBV5-1 with TRBJ2-3, with TRBD2 matching 14 bases. Unmatched junction bases numbered 5, after V lost 4 bases and J lost 1 base. The CDR3 is 17 residues long. The germline V gene has CDR1 SGHRS and CDR2 YFSETQ. The CDR3: CASSRPGLAGGTDTQYF. In DNA, the CDR3 is TGCGCCAGCAGCAGGCCGGGACTAGCGGGGGGCACAGATACGCAGTATTTT.

The chain joins TRBV4-3 to TRBJ2-1, with a tentative D call TRBD1 (6 bases). Germline values: CDR1 LGHNA, CDR2 YSLEER. V shed 1 base and J shed 3 bases, with 10 bases lying between them. This CDR3 is 15 amino acids long. CDR3 amino acids: CASSQGPDSYNEQFF. CDR3 bases: TGCGCCAGCAGCCAAGGTCCGGACAGCTACAATGAGCAGTTCTTC.

On this clone: The limits of the CDR3 on the DNA are not certain, so only TCRdb's listed CDR3 is given. The chain combines TRBV19 with TRBJ1-2. Germline V gene lookup returns CDR1 LNHDA and CDR2 SQIVND (reference sequence). Including both end residues, the CDR3 is 14 amino acids long. The CDR3: CASSIGGQYFGYTF.

This clone was recorded once. V and J are TRBV27 and TRBJ2-3; D not certain. The V and J ends lost 2 bases and 2 bases respectively, with 11 bases between them. Germline V gives CDR1 MNHEY, CDR2 SMNVEV (reference sequence). The CDR3 consists of 15 residues. The DNA of the CDR3 is TGTGCCAGCAGTTTAGTGCCGAGCCTCACAGATACGCAGTATTTT. It encodes CASSLVPSLTDTQYF.

The chain uses TRBV27 and TRBJ2-3; D unclear. The germline CDR1 and CDR2 sequences are MNHEY and SMNVEV (reference sequence). CDR3 length: 15 amino acids. V lost 6 bases and J 2 bases, leaving 15 bases between the germline ends. The CDR3 coding sequence is TGTGCCAGCAGGGTTACTTCCGCACCCACAGATACGCAGTATTTT. Residues: CASRVTSAPTDTQYF.

The V call is TRBV15, the J call TRBJ2-7, with 7 positions matching TRBD2. V gave up 0 bases and J gave up 1 base; unmatched junction bases: 9. This CDR3 has 17 residues. The V gene's germline CDR1 is LNHNV and CDR2 YYDKDF (reference sequence). CDR3 DNA: TGTGCCACCAGCAGAGAATTTCGAGCGGGGCTGTCCTACGAGCAGTACTTC. It encodes CATSREFRAGLSYEQYF.

In its sample, this clone was seen once. The chain has TRBV6-5 and TRBJ2-3; D gene unclear. Germline CDR1 reads MNHEY; CDR2 reads SVGAGI. The V end was cut by 4 bases, the J end by 3 bases, with 8 bases between. The CDR3 length is 13 residues. The DNA of the CDR3 is TGTGCCAGCAGTTTGTCCAGGACAGATACGCAGTATTTT. Translation: CASSLSRTDTQYF.

The gene calls are TRBV4-1 and TRBJ2-5, with 7 bases identical to TRBD2. Germline V lookup: CDR1 MGHRA, CDR2 YSYEKL. With V trimmed by 3 bases and J by 4 bases, 5 bases remained unmatched. The CDR3 covers 14 residues. The CDR3 reads CASSQGTGGETQYF. The CDR3 coding sequence is TGCGCCAGCAGCCAGGGGACGGGGGGAGAGACCCAGTACTTC.

This chain connects TRBV11-2 to TRBJ2-7; D is possibly TRBD1 (6 bases). V shed 5 bases and J shed 0 bases, with 17 bases lying between them. The CDR3 has 16 residues. Germline V gene data show CDR1 as SGHAT and CDR2 as FQNNGV. This chain's CDR3 is CASSRNTGSRSYEQYF. Written as DNA, the CDR3 is TGTGCCAGCAGCCGAAATACAGGGTCCCGCTCCTACGAGCAGTACTTC.

This clone was observed once. This chain links TRBV19 with TRBJ1-1; 8 bases are a match to TRBD1. The trim removed 6 bases at V and 5 bases at J, leaving 11 bases unmatched. Germline CDR1 reads LNHDA; CDR2 reads SQIVND (reference sequence). This CDR3 contains 15 residues. The CDR3 loop reads CASSPPRGRGTEAFF. Written as DNA, the CDR3 is TGTGCCAGTAGCCCCCCCAGGGGGCGAGGGACTGAAGCTTTCTTT.

The chain employs TRBV4-2 and TRBJ2-3; D uncertain. Germline V gene data show CDR1 as LGHNA and CDR2 as YNFKEQ. Between the trimmed V and J ends, which lost 4 bases and 0 bases, there was a span of 11 bases. The CDR3 length is 15 residues. CDR3 in amino acids: CASSRDWSSTDTQYF. Written as DNA, the CDR3 is TGTGCCAGCAGCCGTGACTGGTCTAGCACAGATACGCAGTATTTT.

J is TRBJ2-2 and V is TRBV7-2; 13 nucleotides agree with TRBD2. Germline V gene sequence: CDR1 SGHTA, CDR2 FQGNSA. There are 17 residues in the CDR3. Trimming removed 4 bases from V and 4 bases from J; junction bases left unmatched: 6. CDR3 bases: TGTGCCAGCAGCTCCGTTGGACTAGCGGGAGCCACCGGGGAGCTGTTTTTT. It codes for CASSSVGLAGATGELFF.

The rearrangement links TRBV5-1 to TRBJ2-7; TRBD2 aligns across 11 bases. V shed 3 bases and J 0 bases; nucleotides not matched to a gene: 11. The CDR3 has 18 residues. Per the germline V gene, CDR1 is SGHRS and CDR2 is YFSETQ. This CDR3 reads CASSSGLAGGPSSYEQYF. The CDR3, as DNA: TGCGCCAGCAGCTCAGGGCTAGCGGGGGGCCCTAGCTCCTACGAGCAGTACTTC.

The V and J genes are TRBV7-9 and TRBJ2-7, with D possibly TRBD1 on 6 matching bases. CDR1 SEHNR and CDR2 FQNEAQ come from the germline V gene (reference sequence). The CDR3 has 14 residues. The V and J ends lost 2 bases and 2 bases respectively, with 10 bases between them. In nucleotides, the CDR3 is TGTGCCAGCAGCTTATCCGGGGACACCTACGAGCAGTACTTC. The encoded protein is CASSLSGDTYEQYF.

This chain uses TRBV27 with TRBJ1-2; perhaps TRBD1 as D (5 bases). Germline V gene data show CDR1 as MNHEY and CDR2 as SMNVEV (reference sequence). The CDR3 spans 14 residues. Trimming cost V 2 bases and J 4 bases, with 11 bases left between them. CDR3 in DNA: TGTGCCAGCAGTTTAGGGGCGGGACTCTATGGCTACACCTTC. Its translation is CASSLGAGLYGYTF.